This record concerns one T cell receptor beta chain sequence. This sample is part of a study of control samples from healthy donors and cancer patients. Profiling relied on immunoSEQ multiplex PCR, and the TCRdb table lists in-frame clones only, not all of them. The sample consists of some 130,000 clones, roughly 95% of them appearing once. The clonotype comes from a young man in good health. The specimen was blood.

This chain's CDR3 is CASSRSTDTQYF. The DNA of the CDR3 is TGCGCCAGCAGCCGCAGCACAGATACGCAGTATTTT. The chain recombines TRBV4-1 with TRBJ2-3; D uncertain. Per the germline V gene, CDR1 is MGHRA and CDR2 is YSYEKL. CDR3 length: 12 amino acids. V lost 4 bases and J lost 0, with 2 bases in between.